This TCR beta chain was sequenced during a study of blood T cell repertoires in COVID-19. Turning to the study itself: Samples came from the United States, Italy and Spain, spanning acute and convalescent COVID-19.

The junction had 5 bases not matched to a gene; V was cut back by 2 bases and J by 8 bases. The germline gives CDR1 SEHNR, CDR2 FQNEAQ (reference sequence). The CDR3 loop spans 13 amino acids. Study processing details: Scientists estimated how many nucleated cells there were by amplifying reference gene primers. Assay: immunoSEQ multiplex PCR; the TCRdb copy retains only in-frame clones and omits some. Clone size and the V and J calls come from that table; the DNA yielded D and trimming. Of about 140,000 clones in the sample, approximately 90% were seen once. The source is a woman older than 75 with acute or convalescent COVID-19. This chain connects TRBV7-9 to TRBJ1-2; 7 nucleotides match TRBD1. Sequencing input: peripheral blood. The CDR3 is CASSLLGGDGYTF. DNA for the CDR3: TGTGCCAGCAGCTTATTAGGGGGCGACGGCTACACCTTC. Using reference TRBV7-9 and TRBJ1-2 for the parts outside the CDR3, the full variable domain is DTGVSQNPRHKITKRGQNVTFRCDPISEHNRLYWYRQTLGQGPEFLTYFQNEAQLEKSRLLSDRFSAERPKGSFSTLEIQRTEQGDSAMYLCASSLLGGDGYTFGSGTRLTVV.